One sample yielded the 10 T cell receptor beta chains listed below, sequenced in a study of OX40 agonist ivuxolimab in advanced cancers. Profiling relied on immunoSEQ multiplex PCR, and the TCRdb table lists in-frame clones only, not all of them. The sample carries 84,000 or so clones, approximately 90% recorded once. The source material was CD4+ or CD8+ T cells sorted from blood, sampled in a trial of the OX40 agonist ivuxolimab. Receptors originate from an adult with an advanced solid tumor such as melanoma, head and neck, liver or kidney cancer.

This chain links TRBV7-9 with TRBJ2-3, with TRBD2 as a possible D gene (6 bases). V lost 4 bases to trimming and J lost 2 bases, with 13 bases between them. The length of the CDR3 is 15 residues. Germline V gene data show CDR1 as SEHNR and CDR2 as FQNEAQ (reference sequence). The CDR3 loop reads CASSSSGTDTDTQYF. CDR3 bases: TGTGCCAGCAGCTCCTCCGGGACTGACACAGATACGCAGTATTTT.

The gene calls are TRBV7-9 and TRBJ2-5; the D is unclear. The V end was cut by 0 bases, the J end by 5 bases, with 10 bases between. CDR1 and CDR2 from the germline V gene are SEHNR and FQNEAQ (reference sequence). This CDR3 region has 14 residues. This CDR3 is CASSLAYRAETQYF. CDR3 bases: TGTGCCAGCAGCTTAGCCTACCGCGCGGAGACCCAGTACTTC.

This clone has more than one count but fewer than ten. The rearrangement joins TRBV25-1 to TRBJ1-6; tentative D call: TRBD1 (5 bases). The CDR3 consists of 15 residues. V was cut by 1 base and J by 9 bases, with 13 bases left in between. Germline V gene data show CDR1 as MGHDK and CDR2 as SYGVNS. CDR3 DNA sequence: TGTGCCAGCAGTGAATGGGGAGGGGAAAGTTCACCCCTCCACTTT. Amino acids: CASSEWGGESSPLHF.

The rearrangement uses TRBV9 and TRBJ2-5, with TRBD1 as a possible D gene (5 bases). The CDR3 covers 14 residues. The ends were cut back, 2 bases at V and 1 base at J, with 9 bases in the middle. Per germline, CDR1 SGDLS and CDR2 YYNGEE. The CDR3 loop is CASSVEGVQETQYF. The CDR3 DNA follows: TGTGCCAGCAGCGTGGAAGGGGTCCAAGAGACCCAGTACTTC.

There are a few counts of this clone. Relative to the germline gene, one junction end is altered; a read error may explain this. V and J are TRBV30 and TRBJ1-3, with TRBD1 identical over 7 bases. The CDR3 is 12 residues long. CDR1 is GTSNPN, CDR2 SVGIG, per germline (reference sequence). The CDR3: CAWSVLGTASKF. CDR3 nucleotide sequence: TGTGCCTGGAGTGTACTAGGGACAGCTTCGAAATTT.

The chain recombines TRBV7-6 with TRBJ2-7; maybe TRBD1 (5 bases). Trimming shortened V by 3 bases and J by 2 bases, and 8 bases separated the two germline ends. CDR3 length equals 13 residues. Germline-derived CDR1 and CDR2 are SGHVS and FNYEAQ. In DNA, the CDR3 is TGTGCCAGCAGCTTGGACACGGCCTACGAGCAGTACTTC. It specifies CASSLDTAYEQYF. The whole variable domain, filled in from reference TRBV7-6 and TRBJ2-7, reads GAGVSQSPRYKVTKRGQDVALRCDPISGHVSLYWYRQALGQGPEFLTYFNYEAQQDKSGLPNDRFSAERPEGSISTLTIQRTEQRDSAMYRCASSLDTAYEQYFGPGTRLTVT.

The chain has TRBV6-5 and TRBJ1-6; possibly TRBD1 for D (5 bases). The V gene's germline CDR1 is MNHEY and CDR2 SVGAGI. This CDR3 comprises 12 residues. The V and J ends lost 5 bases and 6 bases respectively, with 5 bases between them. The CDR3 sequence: CASSRGNSPLHF. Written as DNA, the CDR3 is TGTGCCAGCAGTAGGGGTAATTCACCCCTCCACTTT.

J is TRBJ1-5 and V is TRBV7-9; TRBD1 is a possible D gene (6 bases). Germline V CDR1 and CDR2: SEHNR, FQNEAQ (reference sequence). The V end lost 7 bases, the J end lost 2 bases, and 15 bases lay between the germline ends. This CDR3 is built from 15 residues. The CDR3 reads CASTQGGAGNQPQHF. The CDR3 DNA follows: TGTGCCAGCACACAAGGGGGGGCGGGCAATCAGCCCCAGCATTTT.

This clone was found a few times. The CDR3: CASSPIRGLSSTGELFF. The CDR3 DNA reads TGTGCCAGCAGCCCCATTAGGGGGCTTTCGTCCACTGGGGAGCTGTTTTTT. The V call is TRBV14, the J call TRBJ2-2, with 7 positions matching TRBD1. The junction had 16 bases not matched to a gene; V was cut back by 4 bases and J by 8 bases. Germline V CDR1 and CDR2: SGHDN, FVKESK. The CDR3 extends over 17 amino acids.

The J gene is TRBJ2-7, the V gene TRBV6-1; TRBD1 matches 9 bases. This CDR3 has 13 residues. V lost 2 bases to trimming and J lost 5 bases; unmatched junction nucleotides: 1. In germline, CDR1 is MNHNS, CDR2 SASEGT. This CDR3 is CASSERTGDEQYF. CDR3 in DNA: TGTGCCAGCAGTGAACGGACAGGGGACGAGCAGTACTTC.